These 24 T cell receptor beta chains share one sample of origin, sequenced in a study of blood T cell repertoires in COVID-19. Produced via immunoSEQ multiplex PCR; TCRdb's table is partial and in-frame only. The table lists a few hundred thousand clones, 90% of them singletons. Specimen: PBMCs or T cells enriched from blood (not recorded which). These receptors were collected from a young woman with acute COVID-19.

The chain couples TRBV11-3 to TRBJ2-7; 7 bases are shared with TRBD2. V lost 5 bases and J lost 2; bases outside the gene matches: 15. Germline loops: CDR1 SGHNT, CDR2 YENEEA. This CDR3 is 17 amino acids long. The CDR3 DNA sequence: TGTGCCAGCAGCACCCACAAAGGCGGGAGAGGGGCCTACGAGCAGTACTTC. It codes for CASSTHKGGRGAYEQYF.

The chain uses TRBV19 and TRBJ2-1, with TRBD2 matching 10 bases. V was clipped by 6 bases and J by 0 bases; unmatched bases: 11. The CDR3 has 18 residues. The germline V gene encodes CDR1 LNHDA and CDR2 SQIVND (reference sequence). Here the CDR3 reads CASRLAGGTYSSYNEQFF. CDR3 nucleotide sequence: TGTGCCAGTAGATTAGCGGGGGGCACGTATAGCTCCTACAATGAGCAGTTCTTC.

This clone was observed a single time. V usage is TRBV29-1 and J usage is TRBJ1-1; 8 bases agree with TRBD1. In germline, CDR1 is SQVTM, CDR2 ANQGSEA. With V trimmed by 6 bases and J by 1 base, 4 bases remained unmatched. This CDR3 comprises 13 residues. The CDR3 protein is CSVYQGANTEAFF. The CDR3 DNA follows: TGCAGCGTCTACCAGGGGGCGAACACTGAAGCTTTCTTT.

V is TRBV28 and J is TRBJ1-1, with D possibly being TRBD1 (6 bases). CDR1 is MDHEN, CDR2 SYDVKM, per germline. The CDR3 sequence is 16 residues long. Trimming left V 8 bases short and J 1 base short, with 20 bases between. CDR3: CASYPLRGEGNTEAFF. The CDR3 region has the DNA TGTGCCAGCTATCCATTAAGGGGGGAGGGGAACACTGAAGCTTTCTTT.

The genes are TRBV15 and TRBJ2-7; D might be TRBD2 (6 bases). Per germline, CDR1 LNHNV and CDR2 YYDKDF (reference sequence). CDR3 length: 16 residues. Trimming shortened V by 2 bases and J by 7 bases, and 21 bases separated the two germline ends. CDR3 sequence: CATSRSAGTSKGEQYF. DNA for the CDR3: TGTGCCACCAGCAGATCAGCCGGGACTTCGAAGGGGGAGCAGTACTTC.

The CDR3 spells CASRPGTSGRVSSTDTQYF. For the CDR3, the DNA is TGTGCCAGCAGGCCCGGGACTAGCGGGAGGGTATCTAGCACAGATACGCAGTATTTT. The genes are TRBV11-3 and TRBJ2-3, with 16 bases identical to TRBD2. With V trimmed by 6 bases and J by 0 bases, 9 bases remained unmatched. This CDR3 contains 19 residues. CDR1 is SGHNT, CDR2 YENEEA, per germline. Variable domain in full (rest from reference TRBV11-3 and TRBJ2-3): EAGVVQSPRYKIIEKKQPVAFWCNPISGHNTLYWYLQNLGQGPELLIRYENEEAVDDSQLPKDRFSAERLKGVDSTLKIQPAELGDSAVYLCASRPGTSGRVSSTDTQYFGPGTRLTVL.

This sequence joins TRBV14 and TRBJ2-1; TRBD2 aligns across 9 bases. After removal of 4 bases from V and 3 bases from J, the junction contained 7 bases not matched to a gene. CDR1 SGHDN and CDR2 FVKESK come from the germline V gene. CDR3 length equals 16 residues. DNA of the CDR3: TGTGCCAGCAGCCGTGTAGCGGGAGTAAACTACAATGAGCAGTTCTTC. This sequence encodes CASSRVAGVNYNEQFF.

This clone was counted a single time. The rearrangement links TRBV18 to TRBJ1-1; TRBD1 might be the D (6 bases). V was cut by 0 bases and J by 3 bases, with 8 bases left in between. The germline V gene encodes CDR1 KGHSH and CDR2 LQKENI. This CDR3 has 14 residues. The CDR3 sequence is CASSPPYRDTEAFF. The CDR3 coding sequence is TGTGCCAGCTCACCACCTTACAGGGACACTGAAGCTTTCTTT.

V gene TRBV28 combines with J gene TRBJ1-1, with D possibly matching TRBD1 (5 bases). Germline CDR1 and CDR2: MDHEN and SYDVKM. Trimming left V 1 base short and J 8 bases short, with 14 bases between. The CDR3 contains 14 residues. Here the CDR3 reads CASSLLLGRAEAFF. The CDR3 region has the DNA TGTGCCAGCAGTTTATTGTTGGGCAGGGCCGAAGCTTTCTTT. The full variable domain, rest sourced from reference TRBV28 and TRBJ1-1, is DVKVTQSSRYLVKRTGEKVFLECVQDMDHENMFWYRQDPGLGLRLIYFSYDVKMKEKGDIPEGYSVSREKKERFSLILESASTNQTSMYLCASSLLLGRAEAFFGQGTRLTVV.

CDR3: CASSESPSGNYNEQFF. The CDR3 DNA sequence: TGTGCCAGCAGTGAATCGCCTAGCGGGAATTACAATGAGCAGTTCTTC. The chain combines TRBV2 with TRBJ2-1; 9 positions match TRBD2. Losses at the gene ends were 2 bases for V and 4 bases for J; bases not matched to a gene: 6. This CDR3 has 16 residues. Germline values: CDR1 SNHLY, CDR2 FYNNEI.

This chain uses TRBV7-9 with TRBJ1-2, with TRBD1 identical over 10 bases. CDR1 SEHNR and CDR2 FQNEAQ come from the germline V gene (reference sequence). V was clipped by 5 bases and J by 4 bases; unmatched bases: 13. This CDR3 spans 17 amino acids. The CDR3 reads CASSPSRDRGGGYGYTF. In DNA form, the CDR3 reads TGTGCCAGCAGCCCGTCCCGGGACAGGGGTGGCGGCTATGGCTACACCTTC.

This chain connects TRBV28 to TRBJ2-7, with 7 bases matching TRBD1. Germline trimming cut 5 bases from V and 0 bases from J; bases unmatched to any gene: 10. CDR1 and CDR2 from the germline V gene are MDHEN and SYDVKM. The CDR3 totals 16 residues. This chain's CDR3 is CASSPITGVSSYEQYF. CDR3 sequence (DNA): TGTGCCAGCAGTCCCATAACAGGGGTGAGCTCCTACGAGCAGTACTTC.

The rearrangement joins TRBV12-5 to TRBJ1-1; the match to TRBD1 covers 10 bases. This CDR3 region has 16 residues. V gave up 7 bases and J gave up 5 bases; unmatched junction bases: 13. Germline loops: CDR1 LGHNT, CDR2 FRNRAP. The CDR3 sequence is CASVKGTGVESTEAFF. The CDR3 DNA is TGTGCTAGTGTAAAAGGGACAGGGGTTGAGAGTACTGAAGCTTTCTTT.

CDR3: CAWRGRGQETQYF. CDR3 coding DNA: TGTGCCTGGAGAGGCAGGGGCCAAGAGACCCAGTACTTC. V usage is TRBV30 and J usage is TRBJ2-5; D is possibly TRBD1 (6 bases). Between the trimmed V and J ends, which lost 3 bases and 1 base, there was a span of 9 bases. Germline CDR1 is GTSNPN and CDR2 is SVGIG (reference sequence). The CDR3 runs to 13 residues.

This chain uses TRBV5-1 with TRBJ2-1, with D perhaps TRBD2 (5 bases). This CDR3 has 15 residues. CDR1 and CDR2 (germline): SGHRS, YFSETQ. Trimming shortened V by 3 bases and J by 2 bases, and 12 bases separated the two germline ends. The CDR3 coding sequence is TGCGCCAGCAGCTCAGGAGGTCAAACCTACAATGAGCAGTTCTTC. Its translation: CASSSGGQTYNEQFF.

The chain couples TRBV10-3 to TRBJ1-2; tentatively, D is TRBD1 (5 bases). The CDR3 runs to 15 residues. Looked up from germline, CDR1 is ENHRY and CDR2 is SYGVKD. V lost 6 bases to trimming and J lost 6 bases, with 20 bases between them. CDR3 protein: CAISGFGQGGNGYTF. The CDR3 bases are TGTGCCATCAGCGGCTTCGGGCAGGGAGGTAATGGCTACACCTTC.

V is TRBV24-1 and J is TRBJ1-2, with D possibly TRBD1 on 6 matching bases. The CDR3 extends over 12 amino acids. Germline CDR1 reads KGHDR; CDR2 reads SFDVKD. V was shortened by 3 bases and J by 8 bases, with 9 bases between the two germline ends. The CDR3 protein is CATSDLRGGYTF. CDR3 nucleotide sequence: TGTGCCACCAGTGATCTTAGGGGGGGCTACACCTTC.

This chain connects TRBV30 to TRBJ1-5; the match to TRBD1 covers 7 bases. V gave up 2 bases and J gave up 2 bases; unmatched junction bases: 9. From germline, CDR1 is GTSNPN and CDR2 SVGIG (reference sequence). The CDR3 extends over 16 amino acids. The CDR3 protein is CAWSTQVGQGNQPQHF. The CDR3 coding sequence is TGTGCCTGGAGTACACAGGTAGGACAGGGCAATCAGCCCCAGCATTTT.

The chain uses TRBV24-1 and TRBJ1-6; a weak D match, TRBD1 (5 bases). The CDR3 extends over 16 amino acids. Germline V gene sequence: CDR1 KGHDR, CDR2 SFDVKD. V was cut by 5 bases and J by 6 bases, with 16 bases left in between. CDR3 DNA sequence: TGTGCCACCAGTGTGGGGACTCGGGGACGTAATTCACCCCTCCACTTT. Amino acid sequence: CATSVGTRGRNSPLHF.

The chain couples TRBV6-5 to TRBJ1-2; D perhaps matches TRBD1 (5 bases). The ends were cut back, 0 bases at V and 7 bases at J, with 15 bases in the middle. The CDR3 contains 15 residues. Per the germline V gene, CDR1 is MNHEY and CDR2 is SVGAGI. CDR3 DNA: TGTGCCAGCAGTTACTCGGGGGAGGAGTGGACTGGCTACACCTTC. It encodes CASSYSGEEWTGYTF.

Only a few counts were recorded for this clone. V is TRBV7-8 and J is TRBJ2-3; D gene unclear. The CDR3 consists of 15 residues. CDR1 and CDR2 (germline): SGHVS, FQNEAQ. V lost 5 bases, J lost 2 bases, and 14 bases lay in between. DNA of the CDR3: TGTGCCAGCAGCCGAGAGTACCTAATCACAGATACGCAGTATTTT. This encodes CASSREYLITDTQYF.

This clone was counted between two and nine times. V and J are TRBV2 and TRBJ2-7, with 8 bases that match TRBD2. This CDR3 spans 14 amino acids. CDR1 and CDR2 from the germline V gene are SNHLY and FYNNEI. The V gene end was trimmed by 3 bases and the J gene end by 6 bases; junction bases not matched to a gene: 7. CDR3: CASSDEAGVSEQYF. DNA of the CDR3: TGTGCCAGCAGTGATGAAGCGGGAGTCTCCGAGCAGTACTTC.

The CDR3 DNA reads as TGTGCCAGCTCACCCGGCGTCGGGATTACAGCTTTCTTT. Protein: CASSPGVGITAFF. The chain uses TRBV18 and TRBJ1-1; D is ambiguous. V shed 3 bases and J shed 10 bases, with 15 bases lying between them. The CDR3 is 13 residues long. Germline loops: CDR1 KGHSH, CDR2 LQKENI.

The CDR3 reads CASGFPKTGSYEQYF. The CDR3 bases are TGTGCTAGTGGTTTTCCCAAGACAGGCTCCTACGAGCAGTACTTC. The chain employs TRBV12-5 and TRBJ2-7, with D possibly TRBD1 on 6 matching bases. Trimming removed 3 bases from V and 0 bases from J, with 12 bases in between. Germline V gene data show CDR1 as LGHNT and CDR2 as FRNRAP. This CDR3 spans 15 amino acids.